Only a few counts were recorded for the clone carrying this T cell receptor (beta chain). What it binds is not known. The data were taken from a study of vaccination and CD4 T cells after COVID-19. As for treatment: approximately nine-day PBMC culture with coronavirus spike peptide pools or control peptides (ViraFEST assay). Sequenced with the Oncomine TCR Beta short-read assay was DNA taken from cultured CD4+ T cells. TCRdb itself ran the PCR reads through MiXCR, one entry per CDR3 protein. Here the sample spans 8,000 to 10,000 distinct CDR3 sequences, around 37% being singletons. The sample was CD4+ T cells from blood, cultured in vitro. The receptor was isolated from a human donor who had recovered from COVID-19.

CDR3: CASSLTGLAGADTQYF. CDR3 DNA sequence: TGTGCCAGCAGCTTAACGGGACTAGCGGGGGCTGATACGCAGTATTTT. This chain uses TRBV7-9 with TRBJ2-3; TRBD2 matches at 14 bases. CDR1 SEHNR and CDR2 FQNEAQ come from the germline V gene (reference sequence). This CDR3 is built from 16 residues. Losses at the gene ends were 2 bases for V and 6 bases for J; bases not matched to a gene: 4.